The 6 T cell receptor beta chains in this list originate from one sample, sequenced in a study of T cell responses to AZD1222 COVID-19 vaccine. Profiling relied on immunoSEQ multiplex PCR, and the TCRdb table lists in-frame clones only, not all of them. The table lists 75,000 to 95,000 clones, roughly nine tenths of them singletons. The sequencing used peripheral blood, collected on day 0 of MenACWY control vaccination. These receptors all come from an adult in good health.

The chain has TRBV7-8 and TRBJ1-5; D uncertain. This CDR3 is built from 16 residues. Germline V gives CDR1 SGHVS, CDR2 FQNEAQ. The germline V and J ends were trimmed by 5 bases and 4 bases, with 18 bases remaining between them. This CDR3 reads CASSPPYQARNQPQHF. The CDR3 DNA sequence: TGTGCCAGCAGCCCCCCTTATCAGGCCCGGAATCAGCCCCAGCATTTT. Full variable domain (rest looked up from reference TRBV7-8 and TRBJ1-5): GAGVSQSPRYKVAKRGQDVALRCDPISGHVSLFWYQQALGQGPEFLTYFQNEAQLDKSGLPSDRFFAERPEGSVSTLKIQRTQQEDSAVYLCASSPPYQARNQPQHFGDGTRLSIL.

The chain recombines TRBV9 with TRBJ2-3, with D unresolved. Trimming shortened V by 4 bases and J by 7 bases, and 13 bases separated the two germline ends. The CDR3 totals 13 residues. CDR1 and CDR2 (germline): SGDLS, YYNGEE. CDR3 sequence: CASSLVDGNTQYF. CDR3 nucleotides: TGTGCCAGCAGCCTCGTAGATGGGAATACGCAGTATTTT.

J is TRBJ2-1 and V is TRBV11-3, with D perhaps TRBD2 (6 bases). V was trimmed by 1 base and J by 6 bases, leaving 10 bases between them. Germline V gene lookup returns CDR1 SGHNT and CDR2 YENEEA. CDR3 size: 14 residues. CDR3 protein: CASSLARGGNEQFF. CDR3 DNA: TGTGCCAGCAGCTTAGCAAGGGGAGGCAATGAGCAGTTCTTC.

The chain links TRBV4-3 to TRBJ1-6; TRBD1 might be the D (6 bases). The CDR3 covers 16 residues. Germline lookup yields CDR1 LGHNA and CDR2 YSLEER. Trimming stripped 3 bases from V and 7 bases from J, with 16 bases between. The CDR3 spells CASSQDPGHPNSPLHF. The CDR3 DNA reads as TGCGCCAGCAGCCAGGACCCGGGACACCCGAATTCACCCCTCCACTTT.

J is TRBJ2-7 and V is TRBV18, with 9 bases that match TRBD2. The CDR3 runs to 16 residues. Trimming removed 3 bases from V and 2 bases from J; junction bases left unmatched: 8. Germline-derived CDR1 and CDR2 are KGHSH and LQKENI. The CDR3, as DNA: TGTGCCAGCTCACCGGCTGAAGCGGGGGGAACCTACGAGCAGTACTTC. Its protein is CASSPAEAGGTYEQYF.

The rearrangement joins TRBV2 to TRBJ1-5, with D possibly matching TRBD1 (6 bases). Germline values: CDR1 SNHLY, CDR2 FYNNEI. The ends were cut back, 4 bases at V and 5 bases at J, with 6 bases in the middle. The CDR3 is made up of 12 amino acids. As DNA, the CDR3 is TGTGCCAGCAGTGCAGGGGATCAGCCCCAGCATTTT. Amino acid sequence: CASSAGDQPQHF.